A selection of T cell receptor beta chains follows, all from one sample in a study of blood T cell repertoires in COVID-19. Measured with immunoSEQ multiplex PCR; TCRdb has only the in-frame clones, and not every one. The table shows over 150,000 clones, with roughly 90% occurring only once. The material sequenced was peripheral blood. The receptors were sampled from a man aged 50-59 years with acute or convalescent COVID-19. Each CDR3 is given with its conserved first and last residue. A D gene is named only where the DNA matches it firmly. A clone size is listed for some rows: how often the clone was seen (once, few, many), or a class if it is expanded.

>TRBV9|TRBJ2-5|NA|NA
TGTGCCAGCAGCGTAGGGGCGGGGACAGATAAAGAGACCCAGTACTTC
CASSVGAGTDKETQYF
>TRBV18|TRBJ2-7|NA|NA
TGTGCCAGCTCCCTCCGGGACATCTCCTACGAGCAGTACTTC
CASSLRDISYEQYF
>TRBV6-2/TRBV6-3|TRBJ1-5|NA|NA
TGTGCCAGCAGTTCCCCAGGGCACAATCAGCCCCAGCATTTT
CASSSPGHNQPQHF
>TRBV27|TRBJ1-6|NA|NA
TGTGCCAGCTCTAGTGGAAGGTCCTCACCCCTCCACTTT
CASSSGRSSPLHF
>TRBV3-1/TRBV3-2|TRBJ1-6|NA|few
TGTGCCAGCAGCCAAGAGGCGCGGGGATATGGTTCACCCCTCCACTTT
CASSQEARGYGSPLHF
>TRBV9|TRBJ1-1|NA|NA
TGTGCCAGCAGCCCAGGAGTAGAGGCGGGATACACTGAAGCTTTCTTT
CASSPGVEAGYTEAFF
>TRBV15|TRBJ1-1|NA|NA
TGTGCCACCAGCAGTGGGAGGGAGGGCACTGAAGCTTTCTTT
CATSSGREGTEAFF
>TRBV5-1|TRBJ2-2|NA|NA
TGCGCCAGCAAATCCCGGGACACGGACACCGGGGAGCTGTTTTTT
CASKSRDTDTGELFF
>TRBV9|TRBJ2-3|TRBD2|NA
TGTGCCAGCAGCGCCTCTAGCGGGTTGGGGCCAGATACGCAGTATTTT
CASSASSGLGPDTQYF
>TRBV18|TRBJ2-1|TRBD2|NA
TGTGCCAGCTCAATCGGGACTAGCGGGATGAATGAGCAGTTCTTC
CASSIGTSGMNEQFF
>TRBV7-9|TRBJ1-6|NA|NA
TGTGCCAGCAGCTTAGGTGGGGCTGGGGATTCACCCCTCCACTTT
CASSLGGAGDSPLHF
>TRBV10-3|TRBJ1-2|NA|NA
TGTGCCATCAACTCAGGGGAGGGACTAGGTGGCTACACCTTC
CAINSGEGLGGYTF
>TRBV28|TRBJ2-1|NA|NA
TGTGCCAGCAGTTTATGGGGAGGCACAGCTCCTGAGCAGTTCTTC
CASSLWGGTAPEQFF
>TRBV7-6|TRBJ1-3|NA|NA
TGTGCCAGCAGCTTAGGGGGCGAAAACTCTGGAAACACCATATATTTT
CASSLGGENSGNTIYF
>TRBV30|TRBJ1-6|TRBD1|NA
TGTGCCTGGAGACTCCGGGACAGGGGGGATTCACCCCTCCACTTT
CAWRLRDRGDSPLHF
>TRBV2|TRBJ1-3|NA|once
TGTGCCAGCAGTTGGAGCTCTGGAAACACCATATATTTT
CASSWSSGNTIYF
>TRBV2|TRBJ2-2|NA|NA
TGTGCCAGCCTGAGGTCGCCGGAGAACACCGGGGAGCTGTTTTTT
CASLRSPENTGELFF
>TRBV19|TRBJ2-7|NA|NA
TGTGCCAGTAGTATAGGGGCAGGGTCCTACGAGCAGTACTTC
CASSIGAGSYEQYF
>TRBV28|TRBJ1-1|TRBD1|NA
TGTGCCAGCAGTGGGGGGACAGGAATAGAGACTGAAGCTTTCTTT
CASSGGTGIETEAFF
>TRBV10-3|TRBJ2-3|TRBD2|once
TGTGCCATCAGTGAAACTAGCGGGTTCACAGATACGCAGTATTTT
CAISETSGFTDTQYF
>TRBV27|TRBJ1-6|NA|few
TGTGCCAGCGCACCGGGACTTAATAATTCACCCCTCCACTTT
CASAPGLNNSPLHF
>TRBV19|TRBJ2-7|TRBD2|few
TGTGCCAGTAGTATAGGAGCGGGAGGCCCCTACGAGCAGTACTTC
CASSIGAGGPYEQYF
>TRBV6-5|TRBJ1-2|NA|NA
TGTGCCAGCAGTTACGGTAGATATGGCTACACCTTC
CASSYGRYGYTF
>TRBV9|TRBJ2-2|NA|NA
TGTGCCAGCAGCGTAGGAAGAGGCGGGGGCTGGACCGGGGAGCTGTTTTTT
CASSVGRGGGWTGELFF
>TRBV7-2|TRBJ1-1|NA|few
TGTGCCAGCAGCGTTAACACAGGGACGATCACTGAAGCTTTCTTT
CASSVNTGTITEAFF
>TRBV13|TRBJ1-3|NA|NA
TGTGCCAGCAGCTCCGTGGGGAAGGTCGGAGGGGGAAACACCATATATTTT
CASSSVGKVGGGNTIYF
>TRBV29-1|TRBJ2-5|NA|NA
TGCAGCGTTGAAGATATCGGGGTGGGGGAGACCCAGTACTTC
CSVEDIGVGETQYF
>TRBV18|TRBJ2-1|NA|NA
TGTGCCAGCTCACCAAGAGGTGGGTGGCAACGGGATGAGCAGTTCTTC
CASSPRGGWQRDEQFF
>TRBV4-2|TRBJ2-2|NA|NA
TGTGCCAGCAGCCGAGAGACTAGGTCCGGGGAGCTGTTTTTT
CASSRETRSGELFF
>TRBV20-1|TRBJ2-1|TRBD1|NA
TGCAGTGCTGCACAGGGGAATGAGCAGTTCTTC
CSAAQGNEQFF
>TRBV9|TRBJ2-1|TRBD2|NA
TGTGCCAGCAGCGTAGATGCGGGGGGTAACTACAATGAGCAGTTCTTC
CASSVDAGGNYNEQFF
>TRBV7-8|TRBJ1-1|NA|NA
TGTGCCAGCAGCTTGGGGCGCCGAGACACTGAAGCTTTCTTT
CASSLGRRDTEAFF
>TRBV11-2|TRBJ2-1|NA|NA
TGTGCCAGCAGCTTAGATCTCCAGAATGAGCAGTTCTTC
CASSLDLQNEQFF
>TRBV28|TRBJ2-7|TRBD2|NA
TGTGCCAGCAGTTTAGGGCCTAGCGGAAACTACGAGCAGTACTTC
CASSLGPSGNYEQYF
>TRBV7-2|TRBJ1-2|TRBD1|NA
TGTGCCAGCAGCGAAGACAGGGGGCTGAGGACCTATGGCTACACCTTC
CASSEDRGLRTYGYTF
>TRBV5-1|TRBJ2-6|NA|once
TGCGCCAGCAGCTTGGGCCGGGACTCTGGGGCCAACGTCCTGACTTTC
CASSLGRDSGANVLTF
>TRBV27|TRBJ2-7|NA|NA
TGTGCCAGCACCACAAGGGGGACGGGCCCTGCCGAGCAGTACTTC
CASTTRGTGPAEQYF
>TRBV7-9|TRBJ1-3|TRBD1|NA
TGTGCCAGCAGCTTAGGGACAGGGGACTTCCCCGGATCAAACACCATATATTTT
CASSLGTGDFPGSNTIYF
>TRBV19|TRBJ1-2|NA|NA
TGTGCCAGTACCACAATTGAGGGCCTCAACTATGGCTACACCTTC
CASTTIEGLNYGYTF
>TRBV24-1|TRBJ2-1|TRBD2|NA
TGTGCCACCAGTGATTTTGGCGGGGGGAACTTAGAGCAGTTCTTC
CATSDFGGGNLEQFF
>TRBV6-2/TRBV6-3|TRBJ1-1|NA|NA
TGTGCCAGCAGTTACTCCATGAACACTGAAGCTTTCTTT
CASSYSMNTEAFF